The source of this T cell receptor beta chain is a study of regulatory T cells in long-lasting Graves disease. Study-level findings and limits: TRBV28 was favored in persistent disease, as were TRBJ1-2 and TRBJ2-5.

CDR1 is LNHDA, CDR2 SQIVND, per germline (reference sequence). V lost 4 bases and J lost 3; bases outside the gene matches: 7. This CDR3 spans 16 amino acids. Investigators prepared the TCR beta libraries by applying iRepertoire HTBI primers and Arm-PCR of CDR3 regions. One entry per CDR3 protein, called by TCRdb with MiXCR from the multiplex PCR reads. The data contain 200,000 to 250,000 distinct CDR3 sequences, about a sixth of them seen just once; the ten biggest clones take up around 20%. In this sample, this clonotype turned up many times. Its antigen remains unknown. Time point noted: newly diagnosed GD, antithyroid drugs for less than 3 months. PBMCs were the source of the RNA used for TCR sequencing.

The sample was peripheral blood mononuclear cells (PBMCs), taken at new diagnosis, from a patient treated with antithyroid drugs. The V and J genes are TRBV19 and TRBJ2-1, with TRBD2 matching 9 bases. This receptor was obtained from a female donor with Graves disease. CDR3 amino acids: CASSTVGGRDYNEQFF. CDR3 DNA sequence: TGTGCCAGTAGTACGGTGGGCGGGAGGGACTACAATGAGCAGTTCTTC.